The 27 T cell receptor beta chains reported below all come from one sample, sequenced in a study of blood T cell repertoires in COVID-19 (dated by TCRdb to 2020 to 2022). The library was made by the immunoSEQ multiplex PCR assay. TCRdb provides this immuneACCESS table in a form limited to in-frame rearrangements. Some clones are lacking; in checked studies, under half of them reflect an unresolved V gene, and why the rest are absent is not known. Present in this sample are approximately 210,000 clones, 75% to 90% of which were seen just once. Of the sample, 5.1% is held by the ten largest clones. Source material: peripheral blood. The receptors stem from a human donor in a cohort sampled during active COVID-19.

The V and J genes are TRBV28 and TRBJ2-1; 9 bases line up with TRBD2. V lost 6 bases and J lost 6; bases outside the gene matches: 18. Germline CDR1 reads MDHEN; CDR2 reads SYDVKM. This CDR3 has 18 residues. The CDR3 protein is CASSGSHLAGGGGNEQFF. CDR3 DNA: TGTGCCAGCAGCGGCTCCCACTTGGCGGGAGGGGGTGGCAATGAGCAGTTCTTC.

The chain couples TRBV7-2 to TRBJ1-5; a weak D match, TRBD1 (6 bases). The CDR3 loop spans 16 amino acids. Germline loops: CDR1 SGHTA, CDR2 FQGNSA. V lost 1 base and J 0 bases, leaving 10 bases between the germline ends. CDR3 nucleotides: TGTGCCAGCAGCTTAGGAGGGACACCTAGCAATCAGCCCCAGCATTTT. Translated: CASSLGGTPSNQPQHF.

This clone showed up just once. The chain uses TRBV28 and TRBJ2-3; 7 positions match TRBD2. Germline CDR1 is MDHEN and CDR2 is SYDVKM. This CDR3 has 16 residues. Trimming removed 6 bases from V and 2 bases from J; junction bases left unmatched: 11. The CDR3 DNA is TGTGCCAGCAGCACGTCATGGCTAGCGGACACAGATACGCAGTATTTT. Protein: CASSTSWLADTDTQYF. Full variable domain (outside the CDR3, taken from reference TRBV28 and TRBJ2-3): DVKVTQSSRYLVKRTGEKVFLECVQDMDHENMFWYRQDPGLGLRLIYFSYDVKMKEKGDIPEGYSVSREKKERFSLILESASTNQTSMYLCASSTSWLADTDTQYFGPGTRLTVL.

V and J are TRBV3-1 (or the pseudogene TRBV3-2) and TRBJ2-7; 10 bases fit TRBD2. V lost 1 base and J lost 1; bases outside the gene matches: 4. Germline V gives CDR1 LGHDT, CDR2 YNNKEL (reference sequence). The CDR3 length is 16 residues. CDR3 region: CASSQAVLAGSYEQYF. As DNA, the CDR3 is TGTGCCAGCAGCCAAGCAGTACTAGCGGGATCCTACGAGCAGTACTTC.

The chain links TRBV30 to TRBJ2-7, with TRBD1 matching 9 bases. The ends lost 4 bases at V and 1 base at J; junction bases unmatched: 11. The CDR3 spans 16 residues. CDR1 and CDR2 (germline): GTSNPN, SVGIG (reference sequence). The CDR3 region is CAWTAPYRGPSYEQYF. DNA of the CDR3: TGTGCCTGGACCGCCCCATACAGGGGGCCTTCCTACGAGCAGTACTTC.

This chain uses TRBV7-2 with TRBJ2-7; 9 bases align to TRBD1. This CDR3 is 14 amino acids long. CDR1 and CDR2 (germline): SGHTA, FQGNSA. The V gene end was trimmed by 5 bases and the J gene end by 6 bases; junction bases not matched to a gene: 8. CDR3 amino acids: CASSPGTGSREQYF. The CDR3 DNA reads as TGTGCCAGCAGCCCTGGGACAGGGTCCCGCGAGCAGTACTTC.

This clone was observed once. This chain links TRBV5-1 with TRBJ2-2; D is perhaps TRBD2 (6 bases). The V gene lost 0 bases and the J gene lost 6 bases, with 9 bases spanning the gap. Germline values: CDR1 SGHRS, CDR2 YFSETQ. The CDR3 consists of 14 residues. CDR3 DNA: TGCGCCAGCAGCTTGGGGACTACACCCGGGGAGCTGTTTTTT. It codes for CASSLGTTPGELFF. Using reference TRBV5-1 and TRBJ2-2 for the parts outside the CDR3, the full variable domain is KAGVTQTPRYLIKTRGQQVTLSCSPISGHRSVSWYQQTPGQGLQFLFEYFSETQRNKGNFPGRFSGRQFSNSRSEMNVSTLELGDSALYLCASSLGTTPGELFFGEGSRLTVL.

V and J are TRBV12-2 and TRBJ2-3; the DNA was not used to check the table's D call, TRBD2. TRBV12-2 is a documented pseudogene. This CDR3 has 18 amino acids. This CDR3 reads CASRFYGLAGGWADTQYF. The CDR3 DNA follows: TGTGCAAGTCGCTTCTACGGACTAGCGGGAGGGTGGGCAGATACGCAGTATTTT.

The chain links TRBV28 to TRBJ1-1, with a weak D call TRBD1 (5 bases). The CDR3 totals 15 residues. Trimming cost V 1 base and J 1 base, with 10 bases left between them. Germline loops: CDR1 MDHEN, CDR2 SYDVKM. Here the CDR3 DNA reads TGTGCCAGCAGTTTATCGGCCGGGGGGAACACTGAAGCTTTCTTT. Protein product: CASSLSAGGNTEAFF.

This clone was recorded only once. This rearrangement joins TRBV4-1 to TRBJ1-1; 7 bases align to TRBD1. The CDR3 sequence is 17 residues long. Germline CDR1 reads MGHRA; CDR2 reads YSYEKL. V was clipped by 1 base and J by 1 base; unmatched bases: 9. The CDR3 bases are TGCGCCAGCAGCCAAGCTAGGACAGGCGGGAAGAACACTGAAGCTTTCTTT. The encoded protein is CASSQARTGGKNTEAFF.

The table lists this clone with a few counts. The CDR3: CASSVASGGTDTQYF. CDR3 bases: TGTGCCAGCAGCGTAGCTAGCGGGGGTACAGATACGCAGTATTTT. The chain combines TRBV9 with TRBJ2-3; TRBD2 agrees at 10 bases. The CDR3 spans 15 residues. Germline V gives CDR1 SGDLS, CDR2 YYNGEE. J gave up 3 bases and V 0 bases, and 1 base lay outside the gene matches.

The CDR3 sequence: CSVGTSGRNNEQFF. DNA of the CDR3: TGCAGCGTTGGGACTAGCGGGCGTAACAATGAGCAGTTCTTC. The rearrangement links TRBV29-1 to TRBJ2-1; 11 bases agree with TRBD2. The CDR3 is 14 amino acids. Germline V gives CDR1 SQVTM, CDR2 ANQGSEA. After removal of 4 bases from V and 5 bases from J, the junction contained 4 bases not matched to a gene.

The CDR3 loop is CASSFSGLAGGVDEQYF. The CDR3 region has the DNA TGTGCCAGCAGCTTTAGCGGACTAGCGGGAGGAGTCGACGAGCAGTACTTC. The gene calls are TRBV5-6 and TRBJ2-7; 14 bases are shared with TRBD2. The CDR3 is 17 residues long. Germline CDR1 is SGHDT and CDR2 is YYEEEE. The ends lost 2 bases at V and 5 bases at J; junction bases unmatched: 9.

J is TRBJ2-1 and V is TRBV27; TRBD2 matches 9 bases. Losses at the gene ends were 5 bases for V and 9 bases for J; bases not matched to a gene: 5. CDR1 MNHEY and CDR2 SMNVEV come from the germline V gene (reference sequence). The CDR3 contains 13 residues. The DNA for the CDR3 is TGTGCCAGCAGTGGCGGGAGGGGCCGTGAGCAGTTCTTC. This encodes CASSGGRGREQFF.

Comments on this clone: Other DNA sequences in this specimen translate into the identical CDR3. In nucleotides, the CDR3 is TGTGCCAGCAGTTACGGGGGCAGCTCCTATAATTCACCCCTCCACTTT. It codes for CASSYGGSSYNSPLHF. This chain connects TRBV6-5 to TRBJ1-6; weak D call: TRBD1 (6 bases). The V gene's germline CDR1 is MNHEY and CDR2 SVGAGI. This CDR3 is 16 amino acids long. Trimming took 2 bases from V and 0 from J, leaving 8 bases between them.

The chain has TRBV7-8 and TRBJ1-1; unclear D gene. V gave up 5 bases and J gave up 0 bases, with 10 bases separating them. The CDR3 sequence is 14 residues long. Germline V gene lookup returns CDR1 SGHVS and CDR2 FQNEAQ. The CDR3 region is CASSKQPVNTEAFF. The CDR3 DNA reads as TGTGCCAGCAGCAAACAACCAGTGAACACTGAAGCTTTCTTT.

The gene calls are TRBV6-5 and TRBJ2-3; D is perhaps TRBD1 (6 bases). Germline CDR1 reads MNHEY; CDR2 reads SVGAGI. The CDR3 covers 14 residues. The CDR3 spells CATQRQASTDTQYF. CDR3 nucleotide sequence: TGTGCTACCCAGAGACAGGCTAGCACAGATACGCAGTATTTT.

The chain links TRBV5-8 to TRBJ1-4; a weak D match, TRBD1 (5 bases). This CDR3 comprises 15 residues. V was trimmed by 4 bases and J by 7 bases, leaving 17 bases between them. Germline V lookup: CDR1 SGHTS, CDR2 YDEGEE. CDR3 residues: CASSIPGRGLEKLFF. In DNA, the CDR3 is TGTGCCAGCAGCATTCCGGGACGGGGACTTGAAAAACTGTTTTTT.

This clone was counted once. CDR3 coding DNA: TGTGCCAGCAGCTTGGGACTAGCGGGAGGGGCGCCCTACGAGCAGTACTTC. It translates to CASSLGLAGGAPYEQYF. The chain couples TRBV7-6 to TRBJ2-7; 16 bases align to TRBD2. The ends lost 3 bases at V and 2 bases at J; junction bases unmatched: 4. Germline values: CDR1 SGHVS, CDR2 FNYEAQ. The CDR3 consists of 17 residues.

Written as DNA, the CDR3 is TGTGCCAGCAGTCCCCCGGGACAGGGGACTAACTCCCTCCACTTT. The encoded protein is CASSPPGQGTNSLHF. The rearrangement joins TRBV25-1 to TRBJ1-6; 10 nucleotides align to TRBD1. The trim removed 5 bases at V and 14 bases at J, leaving 12 bases unmatched. The CDR3 is 15 amino acids. Looked up from germline, CDR1 is MGHDK and CDR2 is SYGVNS.

This chain connects TRBV7-8 to TRBJ1-2; 7 bases agree with TRBD1. V shed 4 bases and J 4 bases; nucleotides not matched to a gene: 9. Germline V lookup: CDR1 SGHVS, CDR2 FQNEAQ. The CDR3 is 15 residues long. The CDR3 protein is CASSSMGQNIYGYTF. CDR3 nucleotide sequence: TGTGCCAGCAGCTCGATGGGACAGAACATCTATGGCTACACCTTC. Supplemented by reference TRBV7-8 and TRBJ1-2, the full variable domain reads GAGVSQSPRYKVAKRGQDVALRCDPISGHVSLFWYQQALGQGPEFLTYFQNEAQLDKSGLPSDRFFAERPEGSVSTLKIQRTQQEDSAVYLCASSSMGQNIYGYTFGSGTRLTVV.

This clone was picked up a small number of times. V is TRBV4-2 and J is TRBJ2-4; no reliable D call. From germline, CDR1 is LGHNA and CDR2 YNFKEQ. With 0 bases removed from V and 3 bases from J, the gap between germline ends came to 15 bases. The CDR3 consists of 17 residues. In nucleotides, the CDR3 is TGTGCCAGCAGCCAAGATCCGAATGGTAGAGGCAAAAACATTCAGTACTTC. Amino acid sequence: CASSQDPNGRGKNIQYF.

This clone was picked up a small number of times. V and J are TRBV7-9 and TRBJ1-5; 8 bases are a match to TRBD1. Germline V gene sequence: CDR1 SEHNR, CDR2 FQNEAQ (reference sequence). J gave up 7 bases and V 2 bases, and 10 bases lay outside the gene matches. The CDR3 is made up of 16 amino acids. The CDR3 is CASSLMSRGLGQPQHF. CDR3 DNA: TGTGCCAGCAGCTTAATGTCCAGGGGGCTCGGGCAGCCCCAGCATTTT.

V gene TRBV18 combines with J gene TRBJ1-2, with D possibly matching TRBD1 (6 bases). Germline lookup yields CDR1 KGHSH and CDR2 LQKENI. The CDR3 runs 14 residues. V was clipped by 2 bases and J by 5 bases, with 12 bases between them. Here the CDR3 DNA reads TGTGCCAGCTCACCAACAACAGGGTGGTATGGCTACACCTTC. Residues: CASSPTTGWYGYTF.

The gene calls are TRBV7-6 and TRBJ2-7; 8 nucleotides agree with TRBD2. Looked up from germline, CDR1 is SGHVS and CDR2 is FNYEAQ. V trimming: 3 bases; J trimming: 6 bases; junction bases outside the gene matches: 10. This CDR3 has 15 amino acids. The DNA for the CDR3 is TGTGCCAGCAGCTTGGGACTAGATGGGTTGGGCGAGCAGTACTTC. Amino acid sequence: CASSLGLDGLGEQYF.

This rearrangement joins TRBV3-1 (or the pseudogene TRBV3-2) to TRBJ2-3, with 12 bases lining up with TRBD1. Germline V gives CDR1 LGHDT, CDR2 YNNKEL (reference sequence). V shed 6 bases, J shed 2 bases, and the junction held 6 bases outside the gene matches. This CDR3 contains 16 residues. CDR3 region: CASSRRDRGLTDTQYF. CDR3 DNA: TGTGCCAGCAGTCGGAGGGACAGGGGGCTCACAGATACGCAGTATTTT.

V gene TRBV3-1 (or the pseudogene TRBV3-2) combines with J gene TRBJ2-7; 9 positions agree with TRBD1. The CDR3 contains 14 residues. Germline CDR1 and CDR2: LGHDT and YNNKEL (reference sequence). V lost 4 bases and J lost 4; bases outside the gene matches: 5. In nucleotides, the CDR3 is TGTGCCAGCAGCCCACAGGGGGCTCGGTACGAGCAGTACTTC. It codes for CASSPQGARYEQYF.